This T cell receptor (beta chain) is drawn from a study of T cells after somatic rescue of genetic block. In germline, CDR1 is SGDLS, CDR2 YYNGEE. V was shortened by 0 bases and J by 0 bases, with 9 bases between the two germline ends. CDR3 length: 15 amino acids. The protocol was immunoSEQ multiplex PCR, while the TCRdb copy is restricted to in-frame clones and leaves out a portion. The sample carries roughly 14,000 clones, about 70% recorded once. The sequenced sample was peripheral blood mononuclear cells (PBMCs). This TCR derives from a boy aged 5-17 years. V is TRBV9 and J is TRBJ1-2; D is perhaps TRBD1 (6 bases). The CDR3 bases are TGTGCCAGCAGCGTAGGATACAGGGCTAACTATGGCTACACCTTC. As protein: CASSVGYRANYGYTF.